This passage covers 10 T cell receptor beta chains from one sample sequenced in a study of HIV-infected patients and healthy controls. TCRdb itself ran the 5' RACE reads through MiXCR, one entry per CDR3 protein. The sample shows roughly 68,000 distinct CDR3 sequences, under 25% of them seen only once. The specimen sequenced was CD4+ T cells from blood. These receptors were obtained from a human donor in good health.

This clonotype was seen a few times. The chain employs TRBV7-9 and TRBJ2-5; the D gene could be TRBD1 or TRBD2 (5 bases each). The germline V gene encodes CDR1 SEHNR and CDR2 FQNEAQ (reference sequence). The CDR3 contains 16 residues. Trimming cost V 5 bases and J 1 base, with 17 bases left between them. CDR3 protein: CASSPKSWDPQETQYF. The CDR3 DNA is TGTGCCAGCAGCCCGAAATCATGGGACCCCCAAGAGACCCAGTACTTC.

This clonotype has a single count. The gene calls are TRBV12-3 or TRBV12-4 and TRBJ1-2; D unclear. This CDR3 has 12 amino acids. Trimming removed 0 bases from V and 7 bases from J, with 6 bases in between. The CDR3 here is CASSLAGIGYTF. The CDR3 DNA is TGTGCCAGCAGTTTAGCGGGGATTGGCTACACCTTC.

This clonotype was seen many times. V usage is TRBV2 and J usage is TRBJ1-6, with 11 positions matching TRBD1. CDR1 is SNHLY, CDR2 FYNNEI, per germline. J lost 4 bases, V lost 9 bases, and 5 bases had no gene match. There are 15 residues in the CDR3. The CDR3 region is CASVGTGGYNSPLHF. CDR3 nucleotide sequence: TGTGCCAGTGTTGGGACAGGGGGGTATAATTCACCCCTCCACTTT.

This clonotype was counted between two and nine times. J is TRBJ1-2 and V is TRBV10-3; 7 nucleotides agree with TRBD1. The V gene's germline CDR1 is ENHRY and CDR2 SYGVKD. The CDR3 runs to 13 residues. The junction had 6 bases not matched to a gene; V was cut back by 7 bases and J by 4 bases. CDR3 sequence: CAITPGQTYGYTF. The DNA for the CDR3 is TGTGCCATCACTCCGGGACAGACCTATGGCTACACCTTC.

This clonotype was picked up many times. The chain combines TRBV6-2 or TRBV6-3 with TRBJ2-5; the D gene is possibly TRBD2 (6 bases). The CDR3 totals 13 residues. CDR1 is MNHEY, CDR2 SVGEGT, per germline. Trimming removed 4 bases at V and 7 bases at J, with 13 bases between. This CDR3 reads CASSSGAVGTQYF. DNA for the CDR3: TGTGCCAGCAGTTCGGGAGCCGTTGGGACCCAGTACTTC.

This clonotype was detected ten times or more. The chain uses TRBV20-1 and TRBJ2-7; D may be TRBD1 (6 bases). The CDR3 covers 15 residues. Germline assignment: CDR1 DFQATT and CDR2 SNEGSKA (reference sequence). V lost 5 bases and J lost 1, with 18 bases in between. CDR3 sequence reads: CSAGRYRVESYEQYF. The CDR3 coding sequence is TGCAGTGCTGGCCGGTACAGGGTAGAATCCTACGAGCAGTACTTC.

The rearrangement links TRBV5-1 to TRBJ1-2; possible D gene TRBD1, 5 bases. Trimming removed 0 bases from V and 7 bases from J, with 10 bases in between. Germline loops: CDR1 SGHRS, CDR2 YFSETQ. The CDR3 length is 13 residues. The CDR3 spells CASSLEGRGGYTF. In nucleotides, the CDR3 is TGCGCCAGCAGCTTGGAAGGAAGGGGTGGCTACACCTTC.

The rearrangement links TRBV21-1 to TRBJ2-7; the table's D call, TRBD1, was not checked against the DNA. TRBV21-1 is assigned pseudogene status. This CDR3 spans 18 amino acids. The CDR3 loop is CASSKGDHTGTGAYEQYF. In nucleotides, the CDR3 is TGTGCCAGCAGCAAAGGGGACCACACCGGGACAGGTGCCTACGAGCAGTACTTC.

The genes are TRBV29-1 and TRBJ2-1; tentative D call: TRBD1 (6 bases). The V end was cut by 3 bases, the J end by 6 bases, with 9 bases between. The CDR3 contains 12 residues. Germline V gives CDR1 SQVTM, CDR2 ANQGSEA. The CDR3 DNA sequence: TGCAGCGTTGATTCCAGGGGCAATGAGCAGTTCTTC. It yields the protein CSVDSRGNEQFF.

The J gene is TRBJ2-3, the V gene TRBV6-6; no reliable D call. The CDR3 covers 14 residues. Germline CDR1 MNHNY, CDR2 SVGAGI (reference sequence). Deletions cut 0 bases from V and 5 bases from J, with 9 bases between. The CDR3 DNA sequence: TGTGCCAGCAGTTACTCGAGCGACCTAGATACGCAGTATTTT. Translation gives CASSYSSDLDTQYF.